This TCR beta chain was retrieved from a study of Graves' ophthalmopathy and Graves' hyperthyroidism. On the study more broadly: Ophthalmopathy absent within 18 months of follow-up marked hyperthyroidism as stable. Overall study findings and caveats: In blood appeared most of the expanded thyroid clonotypes whose frequency exceeded 0.001.

Researchers took RNA transcripts and amplified TCR beta CDR3 regions from them. Investigators did first-round RT-PCR with HTBI primers, then second-round multiplex PCR. TCRdb itself ran the multiplex PCR reads through MiXCR, one entry per CDR3 protein. The table has over a million distinct CDR3 sequences, roughly two fifths seen once. As for this clonotype: Its antigen is unidentified. One junction end disagrees with the germline gene, perhaps due to a read error.

Sequences were obtained from peripheral blood or thyroid tissue (not recorded which). The TCR was taken from an adult man with Graves' hyperthyroidism.

The DNA for the CDR3 is TGTGCCAGCAGTGACAGGGGCGGCGAGCATTACTTC. Translating gives CASSDRGGEHYF. V is TRBV6-1 and J is TRBJ2-7, with D possibly being TRBD1 (6 bases). The CDR3 has 12 residues. Per germline, CDR1 MNHNS and CDR2 SASEGT.